The present T cell receptor (beta chain) was sequenced within a study of blood T cells in healthy people across ages. The use of a sample-barcoded 5' primer and a J-beta primer mix characterized a second PCR of about 6 to 12 cycles. TCRdb re-called the 5' RACE reads through MiXCR, storing one row per CDR3 protein. The repertoire holds roughly 1.7 million distinct CDR3 sequences, 30% to 40% seen once, with about 11% in the top ten. Sequencing was carried out using blood. The TCR comes from a woman in her thirties in good health.

The CDR3, as DNA: TGCAGTGGTACAGGAGGGGCCCTCTACGAGCAGTACTTC. This translates into CSGTGGALYEQYF. The rearrangement uses TRBV20-1 and TRBJ2-7, with a weak D call TRBD2 (6 bases). The CDR3 is made up of 13 amino acids. Between the trimmed V and J ends, which lost 7 bases and 3 bases, there was a span of 16 bases. Germline V gene data show CDR1 as DFQATT and CDR2 as SNEGSKA (reference sequence).